The clone carrying this T cell receptor beta chain has a handful of counts. Its antigen is still unknown. V was clipped by 0 bases and J by 2 bases, with 11 bases between them. Germline V lookup: CDR1 MNHEY, CDR2 SVGAGI. The CDR3 runs 15 residues. This record belongs to a study of cytomegalovirus exposure and HLA in healthy donors. The study ran its PCR with 60 Vbeta and 13 Jbeta primers. Profiled with immunoSEQ multiplex PCR; TCRdb holds only in-frame clones, not every one. The sample consists of 150,000 to 200,000 clones, roughly 82% of them appearing once. Whole-study results and caveats: Roughly 170 TCR beta chains were listed as cytomegalovirus-associated. Relative to the roughly 690-donor mean, N-insertions were reportedly fewer in an Asian-associated ancestry cluster in a later analysis.

This clonotype was obtained from a man aged 35 to 55 in good health and CMV-seronegative. The V and J genes are TRBV6-5 and TRBJ2-7; possibly TRBD2 for D (5 bases). The sequenced sample consisted of PBMCs. The CDR3 sequence is CASSYSHVGTYEQYF. DNA of the CDR3: TGTGCCAGCAGTTACTCGCATGTCGGGACCTACGAGCAGTACTTC.